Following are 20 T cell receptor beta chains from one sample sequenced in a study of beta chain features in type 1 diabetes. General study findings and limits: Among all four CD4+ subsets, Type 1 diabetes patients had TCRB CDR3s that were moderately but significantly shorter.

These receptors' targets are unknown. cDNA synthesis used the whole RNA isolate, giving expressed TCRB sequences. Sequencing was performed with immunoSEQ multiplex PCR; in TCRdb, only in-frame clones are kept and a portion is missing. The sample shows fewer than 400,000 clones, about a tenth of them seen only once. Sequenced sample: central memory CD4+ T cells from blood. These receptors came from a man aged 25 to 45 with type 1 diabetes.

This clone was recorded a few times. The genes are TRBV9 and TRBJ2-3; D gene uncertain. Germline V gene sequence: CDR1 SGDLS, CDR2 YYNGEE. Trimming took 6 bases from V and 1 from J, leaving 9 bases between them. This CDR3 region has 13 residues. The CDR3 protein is CASTRTGTDTQYF. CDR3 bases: TGTGCCAGCACTAGAACAGGCACAGATACGCAGTATTTT.

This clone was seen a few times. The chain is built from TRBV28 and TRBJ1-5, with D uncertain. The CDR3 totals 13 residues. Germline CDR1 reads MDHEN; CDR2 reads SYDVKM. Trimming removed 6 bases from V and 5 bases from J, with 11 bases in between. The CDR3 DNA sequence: TGTGCCAGCAGCTACCCCACTGATCAGCCCCAGCATTTT. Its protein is CASSYPTDQPQHF.

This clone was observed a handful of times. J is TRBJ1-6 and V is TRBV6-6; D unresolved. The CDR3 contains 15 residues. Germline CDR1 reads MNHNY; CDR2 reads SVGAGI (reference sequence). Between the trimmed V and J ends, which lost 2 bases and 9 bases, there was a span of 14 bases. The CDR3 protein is CASSYTDPGGSPLHF. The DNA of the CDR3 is TGTGCCAGCAGTTACACGGACCCAGGAGGTTCACCCCTCCACTTT.

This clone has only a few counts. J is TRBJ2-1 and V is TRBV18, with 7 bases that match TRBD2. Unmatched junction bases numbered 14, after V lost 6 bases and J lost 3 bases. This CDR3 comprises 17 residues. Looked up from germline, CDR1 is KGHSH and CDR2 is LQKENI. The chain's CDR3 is CASSPRLAGRGYNEQFF. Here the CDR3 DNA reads TGTGCCAGCTCCCCCCGGCTAGCAGGGAGGGGCTACAATGAGCAGTTCTTC.

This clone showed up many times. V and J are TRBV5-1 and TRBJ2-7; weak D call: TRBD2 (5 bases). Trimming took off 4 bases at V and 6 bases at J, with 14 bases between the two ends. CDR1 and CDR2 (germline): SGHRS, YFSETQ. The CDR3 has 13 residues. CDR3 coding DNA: TGCGCCAGCAGCCCCGGGGTTTCGGGCGAGCAGTACTTC. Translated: CASSPGVSGEQYF.

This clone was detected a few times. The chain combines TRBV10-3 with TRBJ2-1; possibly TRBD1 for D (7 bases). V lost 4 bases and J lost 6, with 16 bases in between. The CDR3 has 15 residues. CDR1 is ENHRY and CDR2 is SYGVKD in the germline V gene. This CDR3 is CAISVRAGGGNEQFF. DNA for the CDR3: TGTGCCATCAGTGTAAGGGCAGGGGGAGGCAATGAGCAGTTCTTC.

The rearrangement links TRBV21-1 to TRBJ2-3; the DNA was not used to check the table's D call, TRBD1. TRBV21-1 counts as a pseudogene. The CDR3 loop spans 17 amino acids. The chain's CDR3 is CASSKVAGGRCTDTQYF. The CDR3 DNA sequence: TGTGCCAGCAGCAAAGTGGCAGGGGGCAGATGTACAGATACGCAGTATTTT.

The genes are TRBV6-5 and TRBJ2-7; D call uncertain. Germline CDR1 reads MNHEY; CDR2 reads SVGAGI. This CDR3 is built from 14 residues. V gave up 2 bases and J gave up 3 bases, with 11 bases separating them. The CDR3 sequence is CASSYREKNYEQYF. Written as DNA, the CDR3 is TGTGCCAGCAGTTACCGTGAGAAAAACTACGAGCAGTACTTC.

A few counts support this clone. The CDR3 DNA sequence: TGCGCCAGCAGCCAAGGGGAGGGTTTCGGTGAGCAGTTCTTC. Its protein product is CASSQGEGFGEQFF. This chain uses TRBV4-3 with TRBJ2-1; 7 bases agree with TRBD2. This CDR3 region has 14 residues. Germline V gene sequence: CDR1 LGHNA, CDR2 YSLEER. The trim removed 1 base at V and 9 bases at J, leaving 6 bases unmatched.

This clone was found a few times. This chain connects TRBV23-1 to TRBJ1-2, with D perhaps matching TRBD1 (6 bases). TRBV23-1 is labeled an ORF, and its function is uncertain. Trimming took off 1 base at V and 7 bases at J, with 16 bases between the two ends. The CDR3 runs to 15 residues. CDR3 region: CASSQFHTEGGGYTF. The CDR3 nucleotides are TGCGCCAGCAGTCAATTTCACACCGAGGGGGGTGGCTACACCTTC.

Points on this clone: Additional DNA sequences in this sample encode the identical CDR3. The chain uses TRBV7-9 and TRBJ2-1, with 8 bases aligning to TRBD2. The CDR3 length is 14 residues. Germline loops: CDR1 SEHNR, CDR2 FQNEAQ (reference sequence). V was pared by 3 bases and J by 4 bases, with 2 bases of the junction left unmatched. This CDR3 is CASSFSGAYNEQFF. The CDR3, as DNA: TGTGCCAGCAGCTTTAGCGGGGCTTACAATGAGCAGTTCTTC.

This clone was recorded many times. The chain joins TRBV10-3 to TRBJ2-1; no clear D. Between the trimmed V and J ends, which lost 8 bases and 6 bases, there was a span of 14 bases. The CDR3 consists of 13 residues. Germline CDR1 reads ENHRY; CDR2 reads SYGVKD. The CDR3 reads CAIADGISNEQFF. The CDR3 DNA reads TGTGCCATCGCGGACGGCATTAGCAATGAGCAGTTCTTC.

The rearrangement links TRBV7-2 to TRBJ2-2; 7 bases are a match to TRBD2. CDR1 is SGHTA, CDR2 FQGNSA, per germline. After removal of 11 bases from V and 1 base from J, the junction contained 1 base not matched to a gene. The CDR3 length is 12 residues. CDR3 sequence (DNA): TGTGCCCTAGCGGAGAACACCGGGGAGCTGTTTTTT. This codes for CALAENTGELFF.

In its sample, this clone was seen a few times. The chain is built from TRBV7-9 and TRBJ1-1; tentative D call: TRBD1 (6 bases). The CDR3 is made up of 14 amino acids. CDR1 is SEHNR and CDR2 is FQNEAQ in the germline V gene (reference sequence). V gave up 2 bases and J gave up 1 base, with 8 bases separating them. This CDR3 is CASSLRDTNTEAFF. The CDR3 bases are TGTGCCAGCAGCTTACGGGACACGAACACTGAAGCTTTCTTT.

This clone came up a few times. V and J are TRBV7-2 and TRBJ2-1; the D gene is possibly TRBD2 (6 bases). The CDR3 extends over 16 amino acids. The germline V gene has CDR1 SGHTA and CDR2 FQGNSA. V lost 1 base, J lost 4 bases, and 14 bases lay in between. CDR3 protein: CASSLVGSGGYNEQFF. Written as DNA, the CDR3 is TGTGCCAGCAGCTTAGTAGGGTCCGGGGGTTACAATGAGCAGTTCTTC. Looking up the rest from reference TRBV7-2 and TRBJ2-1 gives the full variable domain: GAGVSQSPSNKVTEKGKDVELRCDPISGHTALYWYRQSLGQGLEFLIYFQGNSAPDKSGLPSDRFSAERTGGSVSTLTIQRTQQEDSAVYLCASSLVGSGGYNEQFFGPGTRLTVL.

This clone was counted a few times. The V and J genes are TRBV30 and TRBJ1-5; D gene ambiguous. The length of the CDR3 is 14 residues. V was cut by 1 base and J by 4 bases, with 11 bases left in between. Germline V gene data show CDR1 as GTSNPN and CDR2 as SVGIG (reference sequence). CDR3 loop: CAWSAGTTNQPQHF. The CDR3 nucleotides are TGTGCCTGGAGTGCGGGCACCACGAATCAGCCCCAGCATTTT.

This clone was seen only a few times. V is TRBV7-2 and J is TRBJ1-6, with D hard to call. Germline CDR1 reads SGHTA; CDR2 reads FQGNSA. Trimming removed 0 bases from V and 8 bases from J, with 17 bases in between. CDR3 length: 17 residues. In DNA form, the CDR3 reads TGTGCCAGCAGCTTAGCCATCCCGACGGGAGGACATTCACCCCTCCACTTT. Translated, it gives CASSLAIPTGGHSPLHF. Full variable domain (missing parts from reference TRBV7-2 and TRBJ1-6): GAGVSQSPSNKVTEKGKDVELRCDPISGHTALYWYRQSLGQGLEFLIYFQGNSAPDKSGLPSDRFSAERTGGSVSTLTIQRTQQEDSAVYLCASSLAIPTGGHSPLHFGNGTRLTVT.

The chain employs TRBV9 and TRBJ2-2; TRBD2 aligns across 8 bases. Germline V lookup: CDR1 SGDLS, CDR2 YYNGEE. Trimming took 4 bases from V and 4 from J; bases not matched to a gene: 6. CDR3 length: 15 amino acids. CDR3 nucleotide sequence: TGTGCCAGCAGCCCAGCGGGGGCGTTCACCGGGGAGCTGTTTTTT. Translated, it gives CASSPAGAFTGELFF.

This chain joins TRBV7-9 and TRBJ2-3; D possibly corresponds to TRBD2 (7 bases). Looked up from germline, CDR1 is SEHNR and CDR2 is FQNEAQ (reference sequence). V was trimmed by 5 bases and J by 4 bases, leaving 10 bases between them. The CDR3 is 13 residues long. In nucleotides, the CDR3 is TGTGCCAGCAGCATAGGGGGGGCAGATACGCAGTATTTT. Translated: CASSIGGADTQYF.

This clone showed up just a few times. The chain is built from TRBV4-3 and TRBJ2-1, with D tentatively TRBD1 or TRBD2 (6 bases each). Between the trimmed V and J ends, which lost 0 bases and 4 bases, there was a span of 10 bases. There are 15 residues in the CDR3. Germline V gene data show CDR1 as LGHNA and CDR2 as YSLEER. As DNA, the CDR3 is TGCGCCAGCAGCCAAGACAGGGGAGGATACAATGAGCAGTTCTTC. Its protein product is CASSQDRGGYNEQFF.